The 3 T cell receptor beta chains given below trace back to one sample, sequenced in a study of T-cell memory formation after mild COVID-19. TCRdb itself ran the 5' RACE reads through MiXCR, one entry per CDR3 protein. Here the sample spans 400,000 to 500,000 distinct CDR3 sequences, roughly 18% being singletons. Sample: PBMCs or a T cell subset sorted from them (not recorded which). The origin of the receptors is a man between 18 and 29 years old who had mild COVID-19 (a few samples of this study predate the infection). Cell type and time point are not known.

This clonotype was counted only a few times. This chain uses TRBV7-2 with TRBJ1-1; TRBD1 matches at 10 bases. The CDR3 runs to 15 residues. The junction had 8 bases not matched to a gene; V was cut back by 6 bases and J by 4 bases. Germline V lookup: CDR1 SGHTA, CDR2 FQGNSA. CDR3 nucleotide sequence: TGTGCCAGCAGTTCGAGACAGGGGGCGGTCACTGAAGCTTTCTTT. This codes for CASSSRQGAVTEAFF. Filled out from reference TRBV7-2 and TRBJ1-1, the complete variable domain reads GAGVSQSPSNKVTEKGKDVELRCDPISGHTALYWYRQSLGQGLEFLIYFQGNSAPDKSGLPSDRFSAERTGGSVSTLTIQRTQQEDSAVYLCASSSRQGAVTEAFFGQGTRLTVV.

This clonotype was recorded a few times. This chain uses TRBV3-1 with TRBJ1-1, with a tentative D call TRBD1 (5 bases). V shed 1 base and J shed 3 bases, with 9 bases lying between them. Germline lookup yields CDR1 LGHDT and CDR2 YNNKEL (reference sequence). The CDR3 covers 14 residues. The CDR3 DNA is TGTGCCAGCAGCCAAGGTCGGGGGTACACTGAAGCTTTCTTT. Translation: CASSQGRGYTEAFF.

This CDR3 is CASSQDLTRDEQFF. CDR3 DNA: TGTGCCAGCAGCCAAGATTTGACTCGGGATGAGCAGTTCTTC. This chain joins TRBV4-2 and TRBJ2-1; the D is unclear. Germline V gene data show CDR1 as LGHNA and CDR2 as YNFKEQ. Between the trimmed V and J ends, which lost 0 bases and 8 bases, there was a span of 11 bases. This CDR3 has 14 residues.